A selection of T cell receptor beta chains follows, all from one sample in a study of T-cell reconstitution after alpha-beta-depleted transplantation in children. TCRdb fed the PCR reads into MiXCR, producing one record per CDR3 protein. The table lists about 540,000 distinct CDR3 sequences, around 20% of them singletons. Sequencing was performed on PBMCs from the stem cell graft donor, taken from the stem cell graft. The receptor set was obtained from a human donor who donated a stem cell graft to a child with acute lymphoblastic leukemia. CDR3s include the opening cysteine and the closing phenylalanine or tryptophan. A D gene is named only where the DNA matches it firmly. Rows may omit the clone size; those that give it use once, few, many or a size class.

j_gene | d_gene | v_gene | abundance | CDR3aa | CDR3nt
TRBJ2-7 | . | TRBV28 | few | CASSYTQGLKDEQYF | TGTGCCAGCAGTTATACTCAGGGGCTGAAGGACGAGCAGTACTTC
TRBJ2-3 | . | TRBV5-4 | . | CASSSILGGSTDTQYF | TGTGCCAGCAGCTCCATCCTAGGGGGGAGTACAGATACGCAGTATTTT
TRBJ2-7 | . | TRBV12-3/TRBV12-4 | . | CASSPSFSAHYEQYF | TGTGCCAGCAGCCCCAGTTTCAGCGCGCACTACGAGCAGTACTTC
TRBJ2-7 | . | TRBV5-5 | . | CASSLYEGVNYEQYF | TGTGCCAGCAGCTTGTACGAGGGTGTGAACTACGAGCAGTACTTC
TRBJ2-5 | . | TRBV7-3 | . | CASSPEGGRKTQYF | TGTGCCAGCAGCCCAGAGGGTGGTCGGAAGACCCAGTACTTC
TRBJ2-2 | TRBD2 | TRBV29-1 | few | CSAEMGLAFTGELFF | TGCAGCGCTGAGATGGGACTAGCGTTCACCGGGGAGCTGTTTTTT
TRBJ2-7 | TRBD1 | TRBV18 | . | CASSNIAGTASYEQYF | TGTGCCAGCTCAAATATCGCCGGGACAGCCTCCTACGAGCAGTACTTC
TRBJ1-1 | . | TRBV7-9 | few | CASSNGQNTEAFF | TGTGCCAGCAGTAACGGACAGAACACTGAAGCTTTCTTT
TRBJ2-7 | . | TRBV5-1 | . | CASRGRTSYEQYF | TGCGCCAGCAGAGGGCGGACCTCCTACGAGCAGTACTTC
TRBJ2-7 | TRBD2 | TRBV19 | . | CASTRTSGRYEQYF | TGTGCCAGTACCCGGACTAGCGGGCGCTACGAGCAGTACTTC
TRBJ1-1 | . | TRBV7-3 | . | CASSRIPSTGDTEAFF | TGTGCCAGCAGCCGAATCCCATCGACGGGAGACACTGAAGCTTTCTTT
TRBJ2-7 | TRBD2 | TRBV6-1 | few | CASSGRTSGRASYEQYF | TGTGCCAGCAGTGGCCGGACTAGCGGGAGGGCCTCCTACGAGCAGTACTTC
TRBJ2-6 | . | TRBV9 | . | CASSGRPLSVRANVLTF | TGTGCCAGCAGCGGAAGACCCCTTTCGGTCAGGGCCAACGTCCTGACTTTC
TRBJ2-5 | . | TRBV11-3 | few | CASSGSQGETQYF | TGTGCCAGCAGCGGATCTCAGGGTGAGACCCAGTACTTC
TRBJ2-1 | . | TRBV5-6 | . | CASSLRGAQRNEQFF | TGTGCCAGCAGCCTTCGGGGGGCGCAACGGAATGAGCAGTTCTTC
TRBJ1-1 | . | TRBV27 | few | CASSLPGRYTEAFF | TGTGCCAGCAGTTTGCCAGGGAGGTACACTGAAGCTTTCTTT
TRBJ2-5 | TRBD2 | TRBV6-2/TRBV6-3 | . | CASRSSGSGETQYF | TGTGCCAGCAGATCCAGCGGGAGCGGAGAGACCCAGTACTTC
TRBJ2-1 | TRBD2 | TRBV7-9 | . | CASSSVAGLYNEQFF | TGTGCCAGCAGCTCGGTAGCGGGGCTCTACAATGAGCAGTTCTTC
TRBJ2-3 | TRBD2 | TRBV11-2 | . | CASSFLGRLAGLKTSTDTQYF | TGTGCCAGCAGCTTTTTAGGGAGACTAGCGGGACTAAAAACTAGCACAGATACGCAGTATTTT
TRBJ2-2 | TRBD2 | TRBV7-2 | . | CASSLASGRHTGELFF | TGTGCCAGCAGCTTAGCTAGCGGGAGGCACACCGGGGAGCTGTTTTTT
TRBJ1-3 | . | TRBV28 | few | CASSLFLPAGNTIYF | TGTGCCAGCAGTTTATTTCTCCCGGCTGGAAACACCATATATTTT
TRBJ2-3 | . | TRBV29-1 | . | CSVEDYASTDTQYF | TGCAGCGTTGAAGATTACGCTAGCACAGATACGCAGTATTTT
TRBJ2-2 | . | TRBV7-9 | . | CASSPPPGPPNTGELFF | TGTGCCAGCAGCCCGCCACCGGGACCCCCTAACACCGGGGAGCTGTTTTTT
TRBJ2-5 | . | TRBV5-6 | . | CASSLASSENQYF | TGTGCCAGCAGCTTGGCGTCTAGCGAGAACCAGTACTTC
TRBJ1-1 | TRBD1 | TRBV5-1 | . | CASSSGTGVNTEAFF | TGCGCCAGCAGCTCCGGGACAGGGGTGAACACTGAAGCTTTCTTT
TRBJ2-7 | TRBD2 | TRBV12-3/TRBV12-4 | . | CASRSAGGTYEQYF | TGTGCCAGCAGGTCCGCGGGGGGAACCTACGAGCAGTACTTC
TRBJ2-7 | TRBD2 | TRBV12-5 | . | CASGLTRTSGRANEQYF | TGTGCTAGTGGTTTGACCCGGACTAGCGGGAGGGCCAACGAGCAGTACTTC
TRBJ2-7 | . | TRBV5-1 | . | CASSWGERKYF | TGCGCCAGCAGCTGGGGGGAACGCAAGTACTTC
TRBJ2-7 | TRBD2 | TRBV7-2 | . | CASSLRTSGRDSF | TGTGCCAGCAGCTTACGGACTAGCGGGCGGGATTCATTC
TRBJ2-5 | . | TRBV5-4 | . | CASSLRESAETQYF | TGTGCCAGCAGCTTGCGGGAGAGCGCCGAGACCCAGTACTTC
TRBJ2-5 | TRBD1 | TRBV5-1 | few | CASSLGTGYQETQYF | TGCGCCAGCAGCTTGGGGACAGGGTACCAAGAGACCCAGTACTTC
TRBJ2-2 | . | TRBV15 | . | CATSVETGELFF | TGTGCCACCAGTGTGGAGACCGGGGAGCTGTTTTTT
TRBJ2-5 | . | TRBV5-5 | . | CASSAGLREETQYF | TGTGCCAGCAGCGCTGGACTAAGGGAGGAGACCCAGTACTTC
TRBJ1-2 | TRBD1 | TRBV7-9 | few | CASSLAGGQGNYGYTF | TGTGCCAGCAGCTTAGCAGGGGGACAGGGGAACTATGGCTACACCTTC
TRBJ1-2 | TRBD1 | TRBV5-6 | few | CASSPGQERGYTF | TGTGCCAGCAGCCCGGGACAGGAGAGAGGCTACACCTTC